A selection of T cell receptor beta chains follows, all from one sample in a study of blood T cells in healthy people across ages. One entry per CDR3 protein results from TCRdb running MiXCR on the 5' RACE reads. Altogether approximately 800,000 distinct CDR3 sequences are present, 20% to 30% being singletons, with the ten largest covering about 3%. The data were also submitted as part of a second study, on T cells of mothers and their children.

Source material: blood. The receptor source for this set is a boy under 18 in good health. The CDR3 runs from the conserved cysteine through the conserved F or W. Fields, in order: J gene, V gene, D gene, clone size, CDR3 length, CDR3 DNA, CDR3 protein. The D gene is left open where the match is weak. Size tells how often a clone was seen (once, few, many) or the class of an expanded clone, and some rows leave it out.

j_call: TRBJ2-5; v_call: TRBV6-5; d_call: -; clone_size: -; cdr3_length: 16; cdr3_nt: TGTGCCTGCAGTTACTCGAGACCCTCCACAGGGAGTTCCCTTAACTTC; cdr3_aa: CACSYSRPSTGSSLNF
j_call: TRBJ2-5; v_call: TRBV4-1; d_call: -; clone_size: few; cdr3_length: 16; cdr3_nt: TGCGCCAGCAGCCAAGAGCAAGGGACTCTCCAAGAGACCCAGTACTTC; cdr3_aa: CASSQEQGTLQETQYF
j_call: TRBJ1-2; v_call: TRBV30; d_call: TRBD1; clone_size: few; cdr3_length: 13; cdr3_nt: TGTGCCTGGAGCCCGGACAGGGATCGAGGCTACACCTTC; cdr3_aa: CAWSPDRDRGYTF
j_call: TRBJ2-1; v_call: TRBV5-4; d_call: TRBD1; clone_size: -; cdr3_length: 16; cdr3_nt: TGTGCCAGCAGCTTGAGCGGGACAGGGGGGGTCAATGAGCAGTTCTTC; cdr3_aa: CASSLSGTGGVNEQFF
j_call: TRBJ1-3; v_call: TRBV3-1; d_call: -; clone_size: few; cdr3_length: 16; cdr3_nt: TGTGCCAGCAGCCAAGTCCCGGATGCTTCTGGAAACACCATATATTTT; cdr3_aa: CASSQVPDASGNTIYF
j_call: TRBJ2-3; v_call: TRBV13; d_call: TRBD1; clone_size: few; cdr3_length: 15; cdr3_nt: TGTGCCAGCAGCCGGGGACAGGGGGTTAGGGATACGCAGTATTTT; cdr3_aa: CASSRGQGVRDTQYF
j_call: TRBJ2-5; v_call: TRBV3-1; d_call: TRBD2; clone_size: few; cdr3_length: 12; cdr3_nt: TGTGCCAGCAGCCAAGGGGAGGGTCAGCAGTACTTC; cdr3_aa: CASSQGEGQQYF
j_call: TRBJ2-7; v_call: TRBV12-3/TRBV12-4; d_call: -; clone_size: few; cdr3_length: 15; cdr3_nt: TGTGCCAGCAGTTTGGCGACAGGTAGCCCCTACGAGCAGTACTTC; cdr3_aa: CASSLATGSPYEQYF
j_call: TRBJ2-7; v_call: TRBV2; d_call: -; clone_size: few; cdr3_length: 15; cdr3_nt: TGTGCCAGCAGTGAAGGGGGGTTTGATTTCTACGAGCAGTACTTC; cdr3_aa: CASSEGGFDFYEQYF
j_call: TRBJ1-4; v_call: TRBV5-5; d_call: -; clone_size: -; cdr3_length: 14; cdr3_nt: TGTGCCAGCAGCTTTGTGGGGGCCGGAGAAAAACTGTTTTTT; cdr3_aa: CASSFVGAGEKLFF
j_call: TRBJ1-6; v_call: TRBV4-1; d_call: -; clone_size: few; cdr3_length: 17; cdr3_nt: TGCGCCAGCAGCCAAGTCGGGGCCAGAGTTTATAATTCACCCCTCCACTTT; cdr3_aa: CASSQVGARVYNSPLHF
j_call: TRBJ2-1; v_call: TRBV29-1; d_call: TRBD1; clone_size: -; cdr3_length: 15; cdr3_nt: TGCAGCGTTGAGGAATGGGACAGGGCTCTGTATGAGCAGTTCTTC; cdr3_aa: CSVEEWDRALYEQFF
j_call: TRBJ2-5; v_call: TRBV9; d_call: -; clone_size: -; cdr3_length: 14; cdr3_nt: TGTGCCAGCAGCGTAGAGACAGAGGCGGAGACCCAGTACTTC; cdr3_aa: CASSVETEAETQYF
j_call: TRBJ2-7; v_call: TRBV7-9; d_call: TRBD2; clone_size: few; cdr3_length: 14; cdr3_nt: TGTGCCAGCAGCATTAGCGGGGGGGCCTACGAGCAGTACTTC; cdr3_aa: CASSISGGAYEQYF
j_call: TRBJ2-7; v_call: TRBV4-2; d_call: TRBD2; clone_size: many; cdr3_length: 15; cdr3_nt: TGTGCCAGCAGCCAAGGTGCCAGCGGGGGGGGCGAGCAGTACTTC; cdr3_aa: CASSQGASGGGEQYF
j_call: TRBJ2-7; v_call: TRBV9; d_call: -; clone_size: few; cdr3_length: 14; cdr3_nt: TGTGCCAGCAGCGTAGATCAGGGGCCCTACGAGCAGTACTTC; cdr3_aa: CASSVDQGPYEQYF
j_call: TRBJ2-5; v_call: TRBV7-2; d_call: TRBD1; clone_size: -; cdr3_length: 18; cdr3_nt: TGTGCCAGCAGCGGACGGACAGGGGGGCAACCCTACCGTGAGACCCAGTACTTC; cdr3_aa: CASSGRTGGQPYRETQYF
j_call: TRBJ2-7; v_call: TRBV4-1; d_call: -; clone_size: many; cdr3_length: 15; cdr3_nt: TGCGCCAGCAGCCAGGGTAGGGGGAACTCCTACGAGCAGTACTTC; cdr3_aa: CASSQGRGNSYEQYF
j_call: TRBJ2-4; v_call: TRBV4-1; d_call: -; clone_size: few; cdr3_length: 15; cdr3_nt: TGCGCCAGCAGCCAAGGGGGCGAGGGTTTCAACATTCAGTACTTC; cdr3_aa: CASSQGGEGFNIQYF
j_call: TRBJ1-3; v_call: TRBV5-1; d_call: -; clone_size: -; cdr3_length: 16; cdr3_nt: TGCACCAGCAGCGTTGGAAACTCGCATCAAGGAAACACCATATATTTT; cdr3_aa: CTSSVGNSHQGNTIYF
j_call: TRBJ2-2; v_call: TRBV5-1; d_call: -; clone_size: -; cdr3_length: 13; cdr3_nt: TGCGCCAGCAGCTTGGAAACAGTCGGGGAGCTGTTTTTT; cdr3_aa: CASSLETVGELFF
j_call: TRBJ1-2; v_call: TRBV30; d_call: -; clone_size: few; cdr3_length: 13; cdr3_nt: TGTGCCTGGAGTCCGTTGGAGGCCTATGGCTACACCTTC; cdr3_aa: CAWSPLEAYGYTF
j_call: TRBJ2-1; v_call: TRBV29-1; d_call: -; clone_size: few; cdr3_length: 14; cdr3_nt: TGCAGCGTTTTTTACGTGCTTCCCTACAATGAGCAGTTCTTC; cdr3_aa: CSVFYVLPYNEQFF
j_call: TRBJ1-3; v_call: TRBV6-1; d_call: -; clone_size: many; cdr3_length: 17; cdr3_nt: TGTGCCAGCAGTGAAGCGCGGGGTTGGGGAAGTGGAAACACCATATATTTT; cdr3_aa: CASSEARGWGSGNTIYF
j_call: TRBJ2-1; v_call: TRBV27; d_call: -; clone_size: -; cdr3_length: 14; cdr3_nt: TGTGCCAGCAGTCAAGGACCTTCATACAATGAGCAGTTCTTC; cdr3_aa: CASSQGPSYNEQFF
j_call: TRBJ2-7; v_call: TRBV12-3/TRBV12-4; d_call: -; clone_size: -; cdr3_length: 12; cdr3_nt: TGTGCCAGCCGTACAATGAGTTACGAGCAGTACTTC; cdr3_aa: CASRTMSYEQYF
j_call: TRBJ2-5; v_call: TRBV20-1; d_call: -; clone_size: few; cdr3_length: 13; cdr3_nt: TGCAGTGCTAGAGGGACAACACAAGAGACCCAGTACTTC; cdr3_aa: CSARGTTQETQYF
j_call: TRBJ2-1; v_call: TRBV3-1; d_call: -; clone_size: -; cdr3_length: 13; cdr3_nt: TGTGCCAGCAGCCAAGTTCAGGCGGGGGAGCAGTTCTTC; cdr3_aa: CASSQVQAGEQFF
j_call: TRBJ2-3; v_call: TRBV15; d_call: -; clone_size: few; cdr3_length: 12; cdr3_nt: TGTGCCACCAGCCCGCGGGCGGGGATTTTATATTTT; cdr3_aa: CATSPRAGILYF
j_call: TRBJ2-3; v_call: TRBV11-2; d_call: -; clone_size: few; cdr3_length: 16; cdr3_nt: TGTGCCAGCAGCCCGCTACTTGGCGGGGTTAGAGATACGCAGTATTTT; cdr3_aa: CASSPLLGGVRDTQYF
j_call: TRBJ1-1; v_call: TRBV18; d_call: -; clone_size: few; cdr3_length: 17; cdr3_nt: TGTGCCAGCTCACCCTACACCCAACTGGCCATGAACACTGAAGCTTTCTTT; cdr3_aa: CASSPYTQLAMNTEAFF
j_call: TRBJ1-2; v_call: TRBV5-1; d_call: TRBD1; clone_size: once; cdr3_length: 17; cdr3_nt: TGCGCCAGCAGCTTGGGAGACAGGGGAAGGGCTAACTATGGCTACACCTTC; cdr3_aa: CASSLGDRGRANYGYTF
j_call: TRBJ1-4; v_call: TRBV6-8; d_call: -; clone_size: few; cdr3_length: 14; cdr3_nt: TGTGCCAACGCTTTCGAGGTCCGGGACGAAAAACTGTTTTTT; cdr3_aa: CANAFEVRDEKLFF
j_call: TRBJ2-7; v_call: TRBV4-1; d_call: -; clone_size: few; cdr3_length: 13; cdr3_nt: TGCGCCAGCAGCTTCCGACCGACCTACGAGCAGTACTTC; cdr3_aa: CASSFRPTYEQYF
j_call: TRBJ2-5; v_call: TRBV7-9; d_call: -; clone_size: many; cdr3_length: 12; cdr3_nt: TGTGCCAGTAGTTCGGGAAGAGAGACCCAGTACTTC; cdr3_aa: CASSSGRETQYF
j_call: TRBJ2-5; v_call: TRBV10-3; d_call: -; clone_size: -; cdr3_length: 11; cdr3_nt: TGTGCCACGGCTGGTCTAGAGACCCAGTACTTC; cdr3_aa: CATAGLETQYF
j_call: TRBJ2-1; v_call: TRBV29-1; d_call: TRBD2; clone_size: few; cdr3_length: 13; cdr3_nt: TGCAGCGTTCAAGCGGGAGATGGCAATGAGCAGTTCTTC; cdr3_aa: CSVQAGDGNEQFF
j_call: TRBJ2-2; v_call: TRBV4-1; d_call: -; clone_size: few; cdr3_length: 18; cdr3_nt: TGCGCCAGCAGCCAAGTGAAAGGGGGTATGAGTAACACCGGGGAGCTGTTTTTT; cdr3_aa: CASSQVKGGMSNTGELFF
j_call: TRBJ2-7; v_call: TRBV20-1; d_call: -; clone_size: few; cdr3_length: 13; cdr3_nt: TGCAGTGCTAGAGGATCAACCTCCTACGAGCAGTACTTC; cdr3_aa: CSARGSTSYEQYF
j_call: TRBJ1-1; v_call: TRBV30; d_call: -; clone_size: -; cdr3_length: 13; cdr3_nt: TGTGCCTGGAATGGCGGAAAGAACACTGAAGCTTTCTTT; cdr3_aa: CAWNGGKNTEAFF
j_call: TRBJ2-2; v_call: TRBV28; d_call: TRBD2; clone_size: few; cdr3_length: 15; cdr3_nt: TGTGCCAGCACCTCGGGGACTAGCGTCACCGGGGAGCTGTTTTTT; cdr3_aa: CASTSGTSVTGELFF
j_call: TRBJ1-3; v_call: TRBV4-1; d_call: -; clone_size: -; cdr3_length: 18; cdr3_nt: TGCGCCAGCAGACATATAGGCAGGGACTCTTTCGGTGAAAACACCATATATTTT; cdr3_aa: CASRHIGRDSFGENTIYF
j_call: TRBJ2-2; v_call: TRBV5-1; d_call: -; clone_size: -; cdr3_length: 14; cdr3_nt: TGCGCCAGCAGCTTGGGGGAAAACACCGGGGAGCTGTTTTTT; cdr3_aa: CASSLGENTGELFF
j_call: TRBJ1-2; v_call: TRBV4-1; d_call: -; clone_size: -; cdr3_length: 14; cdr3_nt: TGCGCCAGCAGCCAAGATCCGGCTAACTATGGCTACACCTTC; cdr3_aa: CASSQDPANYGYTF
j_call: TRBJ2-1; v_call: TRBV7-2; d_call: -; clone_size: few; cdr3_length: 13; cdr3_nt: TGTGCCAGCAGCATCGACACCAACAATGAGCAGTTCTTC; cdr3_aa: CASSIDTNNEQFF
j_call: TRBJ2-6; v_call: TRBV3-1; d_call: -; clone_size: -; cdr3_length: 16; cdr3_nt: TGTGCCAGCAGCCAAGGTCCCTACTCTGGGGCCAACGTCCTGACTTTC; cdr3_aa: CASSQGPYSGANVLTF
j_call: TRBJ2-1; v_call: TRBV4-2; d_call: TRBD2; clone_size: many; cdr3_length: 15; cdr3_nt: TGTGCCAGCAGCCAAGAAGGCGGGGGGGACAATGAGCAGTTCTTC; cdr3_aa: CASSQEGGGDNEQFF
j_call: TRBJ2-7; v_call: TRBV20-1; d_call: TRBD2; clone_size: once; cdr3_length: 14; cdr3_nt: TGCAGTGCTAGAAGGCTAGCGGGGTCCTACGAGCAGTACTTC; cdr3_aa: CSARRLAGSYEQYF
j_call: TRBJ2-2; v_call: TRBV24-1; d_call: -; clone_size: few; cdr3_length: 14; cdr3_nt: TGTGCCACCAGTGAGTCCGGGCGCACCGGGGAGCTGTTTTTT; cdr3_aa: CATSESGRTGELFF
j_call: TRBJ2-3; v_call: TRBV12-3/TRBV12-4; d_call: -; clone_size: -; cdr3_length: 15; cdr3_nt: TGTGCCAGCAGTTTAGATCGACCTAGGGCAGATACGCAGTATTTT; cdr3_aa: CASSLDRPRADTQYF
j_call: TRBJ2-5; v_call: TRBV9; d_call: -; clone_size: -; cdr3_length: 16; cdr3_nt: TGTGCCAGCAGCGTAGGGTCGGTTATGGGGGCGGAGACCCAGTACTTC; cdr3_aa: CASSVGSVMGAETQYF
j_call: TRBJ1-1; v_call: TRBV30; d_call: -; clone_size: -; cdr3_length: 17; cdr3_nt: TGTGCCTGGAGGGCTGGGCAGGGCATTCTGGGGAACACTGAAGCTTTCTTT; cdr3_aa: CAWRAGQGILGNTEAFF
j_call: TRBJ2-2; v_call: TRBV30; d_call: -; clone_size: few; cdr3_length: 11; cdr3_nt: TGTGCCTGGAGTGTACCCGGGGAGCTGTTTTTT; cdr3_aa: CAWSVPGELFF
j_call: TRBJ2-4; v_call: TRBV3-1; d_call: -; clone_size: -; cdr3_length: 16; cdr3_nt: TGTGCCAGCAGCCAGAAGGTTCAAGTAGCCAAAAACATTCAGTACTTC; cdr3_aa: CASSQKVQVAKNIQYF
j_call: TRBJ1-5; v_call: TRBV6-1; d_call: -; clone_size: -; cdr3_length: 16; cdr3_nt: TGTGCCAGCAGTGAAGCGAGGCAAAGGGGGAATCAGCCCCAGCATTTT; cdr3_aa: CASSEARQRGNQPQHF